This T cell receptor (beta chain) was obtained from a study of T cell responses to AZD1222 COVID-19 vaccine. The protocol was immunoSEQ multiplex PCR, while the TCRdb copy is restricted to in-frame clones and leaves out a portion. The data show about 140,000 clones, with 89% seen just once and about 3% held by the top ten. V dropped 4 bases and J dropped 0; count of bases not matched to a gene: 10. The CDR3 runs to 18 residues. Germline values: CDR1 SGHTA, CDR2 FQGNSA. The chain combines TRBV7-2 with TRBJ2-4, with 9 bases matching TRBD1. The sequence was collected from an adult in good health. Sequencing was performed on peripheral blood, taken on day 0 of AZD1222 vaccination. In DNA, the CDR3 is TGTGCCAGCAGCTCCGGGACAGGGATCCACGTAGCCAAAAACATTCAGTACTTC. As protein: CASSSGTGIHVAKNIQYF. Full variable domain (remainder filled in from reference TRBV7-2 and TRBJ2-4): GAGVSQSPSNKVTEKGKDVELRCDPISGHTALYWYRQSLGQGLEFLIYFQGNSAPDKSGLPSDRFSAERTGGSVSTLTIQRTQQEDSAVYLCASSSGTGIHVAKNIQYFGAGTRLSVL.